A single sample gave rise to the 11 T cell receptor beta chains below, sequenced in a study of blood T cell repertoires in COVID-19. Clones were read by immunoSEQ multiplex PCR, and TCRdb kept only the in-frame ones, dropping some. The data show about 160,000 clones, 70% to 90% seen once. The sequenced sample was peripheral blood. These TCRs come from a woman aged 70-85 years with acute or convalescent COVID-19.

The chain is built from TRBV5-4 and TRBJ1-1; unclear D gene. This CDR3 spans 13 amino acids. Germline CDR1 and CDR2: SGHNT and YYREEE (reference sequence). Trimming left V 0 bases short and J 4 bases short, with 7 bases between. In DNA form, the CDR3 reads TGTGCCAGCAGCTTGGTTGGTAGCACTGAAGCTTTCTTT. It encodes CASSLVGSTEAFF.

The chain joins TRBV9 to TRBJ1-4; 9 positions match TRBD1. V lost 0 bases and J lost 8; bases outside the gene matches: 8. This CDR3 has 16 amino acids. The germline V gene has CDR1 SGDLS and CDR2 YYNGEE. As DNA, the CDR3 is TGTGCCAGCAGCGTAGGAACAGGGGGCGCAGGGGAAAAACTGTTTTTT. The encoded protein is CASSVGTGGAGEKLFF.

The chain recombines TRBV19 with TRBJ1-5, with D perhaps matching TRBD1 (5 bases). Trimming removed 7 bases from V and 7 bases from J, with 17 bases in between. The CDR3 totals 14 residues. CDR1 is LNHDA, CDR2 SQIVND, per germline (reference sequence). The CDR3 sequence is CASTTGLRGQPQHF. Here the CDR3 DNA reads TGTGCCAGTACCACGGGCCTAAGGGGACAGCCCCAGCATTTT.

This clone has just one count. The sample contains more than one DNA sequence encoding this CDR3. CDR3 sequence (DNA): TGTGCCAGTAGTATAGGTCAATACAATGAGCAGTTCTTC. It encodes CASSIGQYNEQFF. The chain carries TRBV19 and TRBJ2-1; D not resolved. Germline CDR1 LNHDA, CDR2 SQIVND (reference sequence). The CDR3 contains 13 residues. With 1 base removed from V and 4 bases from J, the gap between germline ends came to 5 bases.

The chain uses TRBV5-1 and TRBJ1-1; 8 nucleotides match TRBD1. Trimming at V came to 0 bases and at J to 0 bases, leaving 4 bases not matched to a gene. The CDR3 contains 16 residues. Germline loops: CDR1 SGHRS, CDR2 YFSETQ. The CDR3 DNA reads as TGCGCCAGCAGCTTGGTGCAGGGGGCTGTGAACACTGAAGCTTTCTTT. Translation: CASSLVQGAVNTEAFF.

This chain joins TRBV2 and TRBJ1-2; TRBD1 matches 8 bases. In germline, CDR1 is SNHLY, CDR2 FYNNEI. Trimming at V came to 5 bases and at J to 11 bases, leaving 16 bases not matched to a gene. The CDR3 is 15 residues long. DNA of the CDR3: TGTGCCAGCAGTCGACCGGACAGGGCACGTTTTGTTTACACCTTC. This encodes CASSRPDRARFVYTF.

The gene calls are TRBV19 and TRBJ1-1; maybe TRBD1 (6 bases). Germline CDR1 and CDR2: LNHDA and SQIVND (reference sequence). The CDR3 is made up of 14 amino acids. V was pared by 1 base and J by 4 bases, with 10 bases between. The CDR3 DNA follows: TGTGCCAGTAGTATAGCAGGGGTCGGCACTGAAGCTTTCTTT. Translating it yields CASSIAGVGTEAFF.

This chain joins TRBV29-1 and TRBJ2-7; 10 bases line up with TRBD1. Germline V gene sequence: CDR1 SQVTM, CDR2 ANQGSEA. The V and J ends lost 4 bases and 2 bases, in that order; junction bases with no gene match: 17. The CDR3 loop spans 18 amino acids. The CDR3 DNA reads as TGCAGCGTTGTGGGGGACAGGGGAACGTGGAAGGATGCCTACGAGCAGTACTTC. This gives the protein CSVVGDRGTWKDAYEQYF.

The chain combines TRBV23-1 with TRBJ1-3; D is unresolved. TRBV23-1 belongs to the ORF category, with a function that is uncertain. Trimming stripped 0 bases from V and 12 bases from J, with 24 bases between. The CDR3 is 17 amino acids. The CDR3 is CASSQSQSTAPIRGIYF. The CDR3 nucleotides read TGCGCCAGCAGTCAATCTCAGAGTACAGCGCCCATTCGGGGCATATATTTT.

V usage is TRBV18 and J usage is TRBJ1-1, with a possible D match to TRBD1 (6 bases). This CDR3 has 15 amino acids. Germline V gene lookup returns CDR1 KGHSH and CDR2 LQKENI. V shed 4 bases and J shed 0 bases, with 12 bases lying between them. Here the CDR3 reads CASSLSGQLNTEAFF. The CDR3 region has the DNA TGTGCCAGCTCACTAAGTGGACAGTTGAACACTGAAGCTTTCTTT.

The chain recombines TRBV6-5 with TRBJ1-2, with D possibly TRBD1 on 5 matching bases. Trimming cost V 2 bases and J 8 bases, with 12 bases left between them. Germline CDR1 MNHEY, CDR2 SVGAGI. The CDR3 length is 13 residues. The chain's CDR3 is CASSYGGSQGYTF. CDR3 DNA sequence: TGTGCCAGCAGTTACGGGGGGAGCCAGGGCTACACCTTC.